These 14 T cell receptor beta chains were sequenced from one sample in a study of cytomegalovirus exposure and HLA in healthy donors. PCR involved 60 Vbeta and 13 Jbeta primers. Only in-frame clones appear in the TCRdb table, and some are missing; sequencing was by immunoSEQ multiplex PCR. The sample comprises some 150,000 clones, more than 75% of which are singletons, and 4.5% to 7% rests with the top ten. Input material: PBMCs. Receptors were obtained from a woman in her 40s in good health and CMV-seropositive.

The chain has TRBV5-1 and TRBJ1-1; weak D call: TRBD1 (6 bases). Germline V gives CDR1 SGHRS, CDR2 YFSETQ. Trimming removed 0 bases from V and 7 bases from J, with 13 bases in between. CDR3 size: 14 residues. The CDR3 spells CASSLGGGWDEAFF. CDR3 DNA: TGCGCCAGCAGCTTGGGGGGGGGCTGGGATGAAGCTTTCTTT.

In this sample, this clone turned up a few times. In DNA, the CDR3 is TGCAGCGCCCCCGCGCCGACAGGTGTGCTGGAGACCCAGTACTTC. This codes for CSAPAPTGVLETQYF. The chain links TRBV29-1 to TRBJ2-5, with D perhaps matching TRBD1 (6 bases). The CDR3 length is 15 residues. In germline, CDR1 is SQVTM, CDR2 ANQGSEA. The V and J ends lost 7 bases and 5 bases respectively, with 23 bases between them. The entire variable domain, with the rest obtained from reference TRBV29-1 and TRBJ2-5, is as follows: SAVISQKPSRDICQRGTSLTIQCQVDSQVTMMFWYRQQPGQSLTLIATANQGSEATYESGFVIDKFPISRPNLTFSTLTVSNMSPEDSSIYLCSAPAPTGVLETQYFGPGTRLLVL.

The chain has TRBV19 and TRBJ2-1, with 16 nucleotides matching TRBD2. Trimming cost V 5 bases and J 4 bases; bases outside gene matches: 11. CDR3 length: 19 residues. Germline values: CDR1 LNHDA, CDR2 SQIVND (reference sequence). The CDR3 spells CASSGKPGLAGGLYNEQFF. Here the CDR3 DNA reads TGTGCCAGTAGTGGAAAACCGGGACTAGCGGGAGGGCTATACAATGAGCAGTTCTTC.

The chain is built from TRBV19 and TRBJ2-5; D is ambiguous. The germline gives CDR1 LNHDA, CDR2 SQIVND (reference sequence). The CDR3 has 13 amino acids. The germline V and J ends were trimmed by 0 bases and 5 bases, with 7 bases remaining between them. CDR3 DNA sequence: TGTGCCAGTAGTATAGATAATCCGGAGACCCAGTACTTC. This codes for CASSIDNPETQYF.

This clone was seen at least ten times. This CDR3 is CASSLNLAGGDEQYF. CDR3 bases: TGTGCCAGCAGCTTAAATCTAGCGGGAGGTGACGAGCAGTACTTC. The chain employs TRBV7-3 and TRBJ2-7; TRBD2 aligns across 11 bases. CDR3 length equals 15 residues. V lost 1 base to trimming and J lost 5 bases; unmatched junction nucleotides: 4. From germline, CDR1 is SGHTA and CDR2 FQGTGA.

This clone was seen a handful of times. In nucleotides, the CDR3 is TGTGCCAGCGGATCGGGGAAGACGAGCACAGATACGCAGTATTTT. It translates to CASGSGKTSTDTQYF. This chain links TRBV11-3 with TRBJ2-3; a possible D gene is TRBD2 (5 bases). This CDR3 contains 15 residues. Germline V CDR1 and CDR2: SGHNT, YENEEA. V lost 8 bases and J lost 0, with 15 bases in between.

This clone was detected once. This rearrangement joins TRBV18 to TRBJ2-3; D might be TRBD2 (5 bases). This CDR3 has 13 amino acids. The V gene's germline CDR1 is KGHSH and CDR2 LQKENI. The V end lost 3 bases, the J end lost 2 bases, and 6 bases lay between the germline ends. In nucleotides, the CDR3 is TGTGCCAGCTCACCGAGGGCCACAGATACGCAGTATTTT. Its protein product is CASSPRATDTQYF. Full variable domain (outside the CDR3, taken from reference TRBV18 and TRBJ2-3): NAGVMQNPRHLVRRRGQEARLRCSPMKGHSHVYWYRQLPEEGLKFMVYLQKENIIDESGMPKERFSAEFPKEGPSILRIQQVVRGDSAAYFCASSPRATDTQYFGPGTRLTVL.

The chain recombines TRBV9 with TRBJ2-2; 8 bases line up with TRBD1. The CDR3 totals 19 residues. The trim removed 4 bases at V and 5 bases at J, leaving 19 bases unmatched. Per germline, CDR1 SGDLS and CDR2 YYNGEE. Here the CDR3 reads CASSMASRGQGLNTGELFF. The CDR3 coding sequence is TGTGCCAGCAGCATGGCGAGCCGCGGACAGGGACTGAATACCGGGGAGCTGTTTTTT.

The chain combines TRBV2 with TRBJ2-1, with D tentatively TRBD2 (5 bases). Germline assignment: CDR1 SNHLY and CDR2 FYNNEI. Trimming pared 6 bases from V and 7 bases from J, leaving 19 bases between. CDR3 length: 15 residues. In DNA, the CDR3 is TGTGCCAGCAGCTACCAAAGGACGGGAATTAATGAGCAGTTCTTC. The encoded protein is CASSYQRTGINEQFF.

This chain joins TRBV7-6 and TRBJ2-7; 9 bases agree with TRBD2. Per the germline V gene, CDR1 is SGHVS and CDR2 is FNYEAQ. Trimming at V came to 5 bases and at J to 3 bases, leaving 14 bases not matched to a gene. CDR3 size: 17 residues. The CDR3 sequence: CASSPGLAPNSVYEQYF. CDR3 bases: TGTGCCAGCAGCCCGGGACTAGCTCCGAACAGTGTCTACGAGCAGTACTTC. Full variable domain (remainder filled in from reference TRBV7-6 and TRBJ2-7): GAGVSQSPRYKVTKRGQDVALRCDPISGHVSLYWYRQALGQGPEFLTYFNYEAQQDKSGLPNDRFSAERPEGSISTLTIQRTEQRDSAMYRCASSPGLAPNSVYEQYFGPGTRLTVT.

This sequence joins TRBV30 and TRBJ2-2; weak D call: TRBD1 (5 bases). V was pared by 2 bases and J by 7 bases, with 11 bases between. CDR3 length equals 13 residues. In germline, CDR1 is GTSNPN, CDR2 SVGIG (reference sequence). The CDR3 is CAWSRTNGGELFF. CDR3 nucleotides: TGTGCCTGGAGTCGGACAAACGGCGGGGAGCTGTTTTTT.

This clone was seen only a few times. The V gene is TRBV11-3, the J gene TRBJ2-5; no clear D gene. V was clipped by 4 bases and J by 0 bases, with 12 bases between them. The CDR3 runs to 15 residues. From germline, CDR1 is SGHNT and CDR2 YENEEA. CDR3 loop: CASSSLNLYQETQYF. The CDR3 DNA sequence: TGTGCCAGCAGCTCCCTTAATTTGTACCAAGAGACCCAGTACTTC. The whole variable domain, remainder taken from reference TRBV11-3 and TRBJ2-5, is EAGVVQSPRYKIIEKKQPVAFWCNPISGHNTLYWYLQNLGQGPELLIRYENEEAVDDSQLPKDRFSAERLKGVDSTLKIQPAELGDSAVYLCASSSLNLYQETQYFGPGTRLLVL.

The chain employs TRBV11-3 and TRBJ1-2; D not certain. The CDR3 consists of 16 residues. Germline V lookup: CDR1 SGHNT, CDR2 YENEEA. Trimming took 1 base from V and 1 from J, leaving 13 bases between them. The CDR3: CASSLVAAGHNYGYTF. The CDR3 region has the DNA TGTGCCAGCAGCTTAGTAGCGGCAGGCCATAACTATGGCTACACCTTC.

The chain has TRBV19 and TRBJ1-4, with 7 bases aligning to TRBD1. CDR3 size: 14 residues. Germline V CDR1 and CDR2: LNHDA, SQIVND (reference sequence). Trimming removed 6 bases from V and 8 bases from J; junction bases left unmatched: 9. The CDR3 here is CASSDRAVGEKLFF. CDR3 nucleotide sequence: TGTGCCAGTAGCGACAGGGCGGTGGGGGAAAAACTGTTTTTT. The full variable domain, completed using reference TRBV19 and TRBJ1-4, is DGGITQSPKYLFRKEGQNVTLSCEQNLNHDAMYWYRQDPGQGLRLIYYSQIVNDFQKGDIAEGYSVSREKKESFPLTVTSAQKNPTAFYLCASSDRAVGEKLFFGSGTQLSVL.